This T cell receptor beta chain derives from a study of T cell changes during pregnancy in multiple sclerosis. Clones were read by immunoSEQ multiplex PCR, and TCRdb kept only the in-frame ones, dropping some. The sample has just under 85,000 clones; approximately 91% are singletons. The germline V gene encodes CDR1 MNHEY and CDR2 SVGAGI. The CDR3 has 15 residues. J lost 0 bases, V lost 2 bases, and 3 bases had no gene match. Source: peripheral blood, taken in the first trimester of pregnancy. The TCR sequence derives from a female donor with multiple sclerosis, enrolled in a pregnancy study. This chain uses TRBV6-5 with TRBJ2-7; TRBD1 agrees at 8 bases. CDR3 nucleotides: TGTGCCAGCAGTTACAGGACAGGGTCCTCCTACGAGCAGTACTTC. Protein sequence: CASSYRTGSSYEQYF.